This T cell receptor (beta chain) was obtained from a study of OX40 agonist ivuxolimab in advanced cancers. For the study at large: The patients received ivuxolimab by intravenous route every 2 weeks at 0.01 to 10 mg/kg. Under the entry rules, prior anti-PD-1, anti-PD-L1 or anti-CTLA-4 therapy was allowed, and approximately 40% had some.

Only in-frame clones appear in the TCRdb table, and some are missing; sequencing was by immunoSEQ multiplex PCR. The sample lists nearly 45,000 clones, approximately 88% occurring once. Germline assignment: CDR1 GTSNPN and CDR2 SVGIG (reference sequence). This CDR3 has 17 amino acids. V was clipped by 0 bases and J by 0 bases, with 18 bases between them. Sequencing used CD4+ or CD8+ T cells sorted from blood, obtained in a trial of the OX40 agonist ivuxolimab. This TCR was sampled from an adult with an advanced solid tumor such as melanoma, head and neck, liver or kidney cancer. This rearrangement joins TRBV30 to TRBJ2-7, with D hard to call. The CDR3 is CAWSVFARGQSSYEQYF. For the CDR3, the DNA is TGTGCCTGGAGTGTTTTCGCCCGTGGTCAAAGCTCCTACGAGCAGTACTTC.